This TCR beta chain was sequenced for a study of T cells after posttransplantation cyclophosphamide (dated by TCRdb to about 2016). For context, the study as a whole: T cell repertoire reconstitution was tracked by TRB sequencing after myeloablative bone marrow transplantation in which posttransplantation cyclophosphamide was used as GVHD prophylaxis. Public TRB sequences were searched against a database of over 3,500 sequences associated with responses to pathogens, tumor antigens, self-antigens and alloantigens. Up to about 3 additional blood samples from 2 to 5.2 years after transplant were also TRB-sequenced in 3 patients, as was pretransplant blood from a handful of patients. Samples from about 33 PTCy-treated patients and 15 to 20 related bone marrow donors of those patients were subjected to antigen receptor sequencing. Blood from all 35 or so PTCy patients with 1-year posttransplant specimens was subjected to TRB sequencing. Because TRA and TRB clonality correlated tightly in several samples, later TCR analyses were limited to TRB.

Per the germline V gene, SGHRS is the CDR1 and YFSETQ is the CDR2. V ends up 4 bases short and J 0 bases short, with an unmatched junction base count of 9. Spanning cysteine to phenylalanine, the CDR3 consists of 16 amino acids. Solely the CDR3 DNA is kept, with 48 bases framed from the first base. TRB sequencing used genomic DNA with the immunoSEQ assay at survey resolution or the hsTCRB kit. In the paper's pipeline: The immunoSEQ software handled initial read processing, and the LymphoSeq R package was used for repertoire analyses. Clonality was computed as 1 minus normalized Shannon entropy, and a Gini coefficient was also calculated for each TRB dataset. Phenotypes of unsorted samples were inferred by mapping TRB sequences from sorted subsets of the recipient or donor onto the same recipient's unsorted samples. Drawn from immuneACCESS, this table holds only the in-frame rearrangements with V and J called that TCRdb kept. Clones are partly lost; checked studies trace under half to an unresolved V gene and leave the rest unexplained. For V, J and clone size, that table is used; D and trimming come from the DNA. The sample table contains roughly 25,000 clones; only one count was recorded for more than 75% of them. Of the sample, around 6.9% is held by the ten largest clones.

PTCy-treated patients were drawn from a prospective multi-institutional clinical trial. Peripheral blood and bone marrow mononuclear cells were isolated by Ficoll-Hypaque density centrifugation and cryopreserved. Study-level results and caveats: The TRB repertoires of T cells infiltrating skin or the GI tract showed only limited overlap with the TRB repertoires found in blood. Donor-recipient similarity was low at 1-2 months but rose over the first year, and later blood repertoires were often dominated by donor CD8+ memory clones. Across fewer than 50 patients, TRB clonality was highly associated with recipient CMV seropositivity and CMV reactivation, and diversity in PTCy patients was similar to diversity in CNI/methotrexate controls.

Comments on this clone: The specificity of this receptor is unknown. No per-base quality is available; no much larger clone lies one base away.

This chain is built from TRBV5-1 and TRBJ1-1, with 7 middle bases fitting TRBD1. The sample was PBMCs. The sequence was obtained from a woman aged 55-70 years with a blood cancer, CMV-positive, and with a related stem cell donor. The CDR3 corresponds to CASSPRTGSLNTEAFF. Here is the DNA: TGCGCCAGCAGCCCTCGGACAGGAAGCTTGAACACTGAAGCTTTCTTT.